The present entry profiles one T cell receptor beta chain with its context. Described time point: patch test 3, about 24 weeks after DPC sensitization. Treatment given: therapeutic diphenylcyclopropenone sensitization with weekly scalp DPC. TCRdb reprocessed the RACE reads via MiXCR and lists one record per CDR3 protein. The sample includes roughly 200,000 distinct CDR3 sequences, around a quarter of them seen just once. This entry is derived from a study of human T cells and chemical hapten exposure. There are 16 residues in the CDR3. Germline loops: CDR1 DFQATT, CDR2 SNEGSKA (reference sequence). V was pared by 1 base and J by 0 bases, with 9 bases of the junction left unmatched.

The source material was whole blood, sampled in connection with sensitization to the hapten diphenylcyclopropenone (DPC). The V and J genes are TRBV20-1 and TRBJ2-7; TRBD2 agrees at 7 bases. The TCR sequence derives from a middle-aged woman with alopecia areata. Some clones in this sample may be carry-over from other donors' samples. CDR3 protein: CSARGLTSPPSYEQYF. CDR3 nucleotides: TGCAGTGCTAGAGGCTTGACTAGCCCACCCTCCTACGAGCAGTACTTC.